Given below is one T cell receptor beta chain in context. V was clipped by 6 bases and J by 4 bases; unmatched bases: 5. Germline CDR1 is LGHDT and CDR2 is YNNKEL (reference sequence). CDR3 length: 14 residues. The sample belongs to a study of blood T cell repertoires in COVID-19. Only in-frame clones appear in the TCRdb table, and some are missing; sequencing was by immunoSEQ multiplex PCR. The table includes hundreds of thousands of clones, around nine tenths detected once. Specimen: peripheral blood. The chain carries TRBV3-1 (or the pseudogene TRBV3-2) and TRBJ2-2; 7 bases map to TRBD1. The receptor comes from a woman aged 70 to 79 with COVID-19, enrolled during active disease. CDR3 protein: CASSRDRVTGELFF. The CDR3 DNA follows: TGTGCCAGCAGTCGAGACAGGGTCACCGGGGAGCTGTTTTTT.